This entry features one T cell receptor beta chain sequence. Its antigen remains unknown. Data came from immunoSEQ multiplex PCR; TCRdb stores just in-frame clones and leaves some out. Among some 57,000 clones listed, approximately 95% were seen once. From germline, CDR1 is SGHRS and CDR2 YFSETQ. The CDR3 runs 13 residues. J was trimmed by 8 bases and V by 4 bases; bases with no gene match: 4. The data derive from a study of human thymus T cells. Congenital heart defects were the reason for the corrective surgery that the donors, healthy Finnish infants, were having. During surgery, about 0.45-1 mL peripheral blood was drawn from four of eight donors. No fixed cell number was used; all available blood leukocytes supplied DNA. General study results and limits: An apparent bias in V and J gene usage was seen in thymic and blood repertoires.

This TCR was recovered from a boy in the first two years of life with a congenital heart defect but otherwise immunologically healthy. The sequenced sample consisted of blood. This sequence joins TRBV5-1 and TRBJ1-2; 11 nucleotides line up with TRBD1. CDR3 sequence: CASSRGQGGGYTF. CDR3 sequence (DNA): TGCGCCAGCAGCAGGGGACAGGGGGGAGGCTACACCTTC.